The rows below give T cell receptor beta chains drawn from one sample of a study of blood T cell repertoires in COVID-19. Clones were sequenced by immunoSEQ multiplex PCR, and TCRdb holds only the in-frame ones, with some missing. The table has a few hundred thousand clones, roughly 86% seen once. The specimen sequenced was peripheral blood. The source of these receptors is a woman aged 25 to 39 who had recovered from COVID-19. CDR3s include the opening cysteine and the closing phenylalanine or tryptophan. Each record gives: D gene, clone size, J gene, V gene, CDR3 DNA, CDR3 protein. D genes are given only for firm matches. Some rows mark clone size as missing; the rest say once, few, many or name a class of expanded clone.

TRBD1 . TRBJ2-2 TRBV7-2 TGTGCCAGCAGCGAGGGACAGTTGAACACCGGGGAGCTGTTTTTT CASSEGQLNTGELFF
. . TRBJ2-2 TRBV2 TGTGCCAGCAGTGAAGGCCTATACACCGGGGAGCTGTTTTTT CASSEGLYTGELFF
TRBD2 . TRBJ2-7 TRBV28 TGTGCCATCACGACTAGCGAAAACTCCTACGAGCAGTACTTC CAITTSENSYEQYF
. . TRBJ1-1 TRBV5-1 TGCGCCAGCAGCTTGGGTCAGGGAGGCGAAGCTTTCTTT CASSLGQGGEAFF
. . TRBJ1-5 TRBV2 TGTGCCAGCAGGGATCAGACAGCAGGGAGCAATCAGCCCCAGCATTTT CASRDQTAGSNQPQHF
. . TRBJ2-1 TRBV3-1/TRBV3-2 TGTGCCAGCAGCCAAGATAAGGAGGGGCAGTTCTTC CASSQDKEGQFF
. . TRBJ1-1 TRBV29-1 TGCAGCGCGGATAAACAGGGAGGGGGAAGAGGCGCTTTCTTT CSADKQGGGRGAFF
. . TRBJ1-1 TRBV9 TGTGCCAGCAGCCTCAATCCCGGGACTGAAGCTTTCTTT CASSLNPGTEAFF
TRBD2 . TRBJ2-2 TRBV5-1 TGCGCCAGCAGCCCTCGGACTAGCGGATACACCGGGGAGCTGTTTTTT CASSPRTSGYTGELFF
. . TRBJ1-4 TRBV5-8 TGTGCCAGCAGCTTTCGGGATATTAATGAAAAACTGTTTTTT CASSFRDINEKLFF
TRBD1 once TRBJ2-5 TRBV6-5 TGTGCCAGCAGTTACACCGGACAGGGAATGGGAGAGACCCAGTACTTC CASSYTGQGMGETQYF
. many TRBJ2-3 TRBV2 TGTGCCAGCACCCTTGGGGCTATAGACACAGATACGCAGTATTTT CASTLGAIDTDTQYF
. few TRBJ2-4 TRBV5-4 TGTGCCAGCAGCTTGCGGGGAGAAAACATTCAGTACTTC CASSLRGENIQYF
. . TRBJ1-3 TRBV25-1 TGTGCCAGCACCCCCGGGGGTGGAAACACCATATATTTT CASTPGGGNTIYF
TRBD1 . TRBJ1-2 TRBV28 TGTGCCAGCACTGCAGGGGGTAACACCTATGGCTACACCTTC CASTAGGNTYGYTF
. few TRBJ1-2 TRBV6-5 TGTGCCAGCAGTTACACAGGAAGCAATGGCTACACCTTC CASSYTGSNGYTF
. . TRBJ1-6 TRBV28 TGTGCCAGCAGTTTAGCGGGAGGGGCCTATAATTCACCCCTCCACTTT CASSLAGGAYNSPLHF
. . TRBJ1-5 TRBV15 TGTGCCACCAGCAGAGATCGGCGGGATCAGCCCCAGCATTTT CATSRDRRDQPQHF
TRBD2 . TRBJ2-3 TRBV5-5 TGTGCCAGCAGCCCGGGAGGAGCGGGAGGGAGATATACGCAGTATTTT CASSPGGAGGRYTQYF
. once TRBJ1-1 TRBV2 TGTGCCAGCAGTGGCCAAGGGGGAGAGGGAGCTTTCTTT CASSGQGGEGAFF
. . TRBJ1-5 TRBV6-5 TGTGCCAGCAGTTCCGGACTGGGCCAGCATTTT CASSSGLGQHF
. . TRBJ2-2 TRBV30 TGTGCCTGGAAAGGAGGCATCGGCACCGGGGAGCTGTTTTTT CAWKGGIGTGELFF
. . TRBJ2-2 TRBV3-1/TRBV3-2 TGTGCCAGCAGCCATGAACAGGGCCCTTGGCCCGGGGAGCTGTTTTTT CASSHEQGPWPGELFF
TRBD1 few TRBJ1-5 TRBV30 TGTGCCTGGAGGGGACAGGGGGCACAGCCCCAGCATTTT CAWRGQGAQPQHF
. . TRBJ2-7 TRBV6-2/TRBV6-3 TGTGCCAGCAGTTACTGGACTGGGGACGAGCAGTACTTC CASSYWTGDEQYF
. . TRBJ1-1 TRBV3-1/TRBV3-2 TGTGCCAGCACTGGAGTCAGACAGAACCTACTGAACACTGAAGCTTTCTTT CASTGVRQNLLNTEAFF
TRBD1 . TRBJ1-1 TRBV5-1 TGCGCCAGCAGCGAGGACAGGGGGCCCGAAGCTTTCTTT CASSEDRGPEAFF
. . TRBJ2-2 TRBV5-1 TGCGCCAGCAGCCAGACCCTAGAAAGGCCGCTGTTTTTT CASSQTLERPLFF
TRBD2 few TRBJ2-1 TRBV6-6 TGTGCCAGCAGTTACGGCAGGCTAGCGGGTAGGAATGAGCAGTTCTTC CASSYGRLAGRNEQFF
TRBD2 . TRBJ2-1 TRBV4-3 TGCGCCAGCAGCCAAGCTTCATGGAGCGGGAGGGAGTTCTTC CASSQASWSGREFF
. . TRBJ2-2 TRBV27 TGTGCCACCTTACTACCGGCTGGGGAGCTGTTTTTT CATLLPAGELFF
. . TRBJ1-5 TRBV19 TGTGCCAGTAGTATAGATCGTGGGCTCTGGCAGCCCCAGCATTTT CASSIDRGLWQPQHF
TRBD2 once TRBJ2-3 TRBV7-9 TGTGCCAGCAGCTTATCTAGCGGGACGGGCACAGATACGCAGTATTTT CASSLSSGTGTDTQYF
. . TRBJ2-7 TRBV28 TGTGCCAGCAGTTGGGTCGGGGGAACCTACGAGCAGTACTTC CASSWVGGTYEQYF
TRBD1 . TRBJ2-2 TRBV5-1 TGCGCCAGCAGCACGGGGACAGCAAGGTCCGGGGAGCTGTTTTTT CASSTGTARSGELFF
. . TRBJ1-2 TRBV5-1 TGCGCCAGCAGCTTGGGGACAGCAACCTATGGCTACACCTTC CASSLGTATYGYTF
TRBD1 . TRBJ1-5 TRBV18 TGTGCCAGCTCACCATATGCCAGGGGGGTTTATAGCAATCAGCCCCAGCATTTT CASSPYARGVYSNQPQHF
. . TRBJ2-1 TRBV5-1 TGCGCCAGCAGCCCCGGGACACCCAACAATGAGCAGTTCTTC CASSPGTPNNEQFF
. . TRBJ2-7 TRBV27 TGTGCCAGCAGTTTCTCAGGGGAGGGCGAGCAGTACTTC CASSFSGEGEQYF
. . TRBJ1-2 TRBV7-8 TGTGCCAGCAGCCCTGACAGTGTAGGCTACACCTTC CASSPDSVGYTF
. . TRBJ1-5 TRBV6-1 TGTGCCAGCAGTGAAGTGGGGGGGACTCAGCCCCAGCATTTT CASSEVGGTQPQHF
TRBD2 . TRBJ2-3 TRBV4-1 TGCGCCAGCAGCCAAGTTGGCGGGGGGGCGAATACGCAGTATTTT CASSQVGGGANTQYF
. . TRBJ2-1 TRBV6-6 TGTGCCAGCCAGATGGGGCAGGCGACCTACAATGAGCAGTTCTTC CASQMGQATYNEQFF
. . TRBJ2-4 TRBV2 TGTGCCAGCAGATTACTTTTCCGGGACACCAAAAACATTCAGTACTTC CASRLLFRDTKNIQYF
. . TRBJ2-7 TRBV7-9 TGTGCCAGCAGCTTCCCCGGGTTACAGTACTTC CASSFPGLQYF